A selection of T cell receptor beta chains follows, all from one sample in a study of cytomegalovirus exposure and HLA in healthy donors. Using immunoSEQ multiplex PCR, the repertoire was profiled, and TCRdb retains in-frame clones only, with some absent. This sample carries fewer than 400,000 clones, 86% of them seen once, and the ten largest clones take around 0.8%. Sequencing was performed on PBMCs. These receptors originate from a woman between 18 and 29 years old in good health and CMV-seronegative. Both conserved end residues are part of each CDR3. Fields, in order: clone size, J gene, V gene, CDR3 protein. Expanded clones are given a class, and other clones once, few, many or no size at all.

>-|TRBJ2-2|TRBV5-4
CASSYPGTGGSGELFF
>many|TRBJ1-1|TRBV7-9
CASSLVGQWDKGTEAFF
>-|TRBJ1-5|TRBV28
CASSFRGTGISGQPQHF
>-|TRBJ2-7|TRBV19
CASSTTGGGEQYF
>-|TRBJ2-7|TRBV11-2
CASSLVGLAGPIGYEQYF
>-|TRBJ1-2|TRBV27
CASRTLGGAYGYTF
>-|TRBJ2-3|TRBV5-6
CASSFSGTSTDTQYF
>-|TRBJ1-4|TRBV4-3
CASSQQAGEAEKLFF
>-|TRBJ2-7|TRBV6-1
CASSEMLAGAVYEQYF
>-|TRBJ2-5|TRBV20-1
CARGAAETQYF
>few|TRBJ2-5|TRBV11-3
CASSLTGGGTQYF
>-|TRBJ2-7|TRBV6-1
CASRSDKSYEQYF
>-|TRBJ2-1|TRBV5-1
CASGVGVHEQFF
>-|TRBJ2-5|TRBV7-9
CASSLPLGLAEEETQYF
>-|TRBJ2-1|TRBV6-6
CASKAGGYEQFF
>-|TRBJ2-2|TRBV4-3
CASSQGTSGTGELFF
>-|TRBJ2-7|TRBV19
CASSTRGGWDEQYF
>-|TRBJ2-3|TRBV11-3
CASSLRAGDTDTQYF
>-|TRBJ1-1|TRBV21-1
CASTTLIPQGQNTEAFF
>-|TRBJ2-7|TRBV9
CASTEGESGRAYEQYF
>-|TRBJ1-2|TRBV2
CASRGAGVGNGYTF
>-|TRBJ2-7|TRBV11-3
CASSPARDNYEQYF
>once|TRBJ2-5|TRBV5-1
CASSLGGPQETQYF
>-|TRBJ1-5|TRBV7-9
CASSFSGGKAGQPQHF
>-|TRBJ1-1|TRBV28
CASSLFDRGAFF
>-|TRBJ2-5|TRBV2
CASTEAAGTEETQYF
>-|TRBJ2-7|TRBV7-8
CASSPWAGGEQYF
>once|TRBJ2-7|TRBV15
CATSNRRRSHEQYF
>-|TRBJ2-3|TRBV27
CASSYGGGDTQYF
>-|TRBJ2-7|TRBV4-1
CASSQDNRASEQYF
>-|TRBJ2-7|TRBV4-2
CASSQDYRGEQYF
>-|TRBJ1-5|TRBV7-8
CASSLAILGQGDQPQHF
>-|TRBJ1-1|TRBV6-5
CASRLDRRNTEAFF
>-|TRBJ2-1|TRBV7-3
CASSLSPSSYNEQFF
>-|TRBJ1-2|TRBV6-6
CASSYGGQGAGYTF
>-|TRBJ1-2|TRBV29-1
CSARRVGGDGYTF
>-|TRBJ2-1|TRBV28
CASSLFQGGSNEQFF
>-|TRBJ1-4|TRBV5-1
CASSPATGGFEKLFF
>-|TRBJ2-7|TRBV6-1
CASSNTNSPVYEQYF
>-|TRBJ2-2|TRBV9
CASSVALAGDRSAGELFF
>once|TRBJ1-1|TRBV6-5
CASSYPRDRNTEAFF
>once|TRBJ1-5|TRBV7-8
CASSLGGQALNQPQHF
>-|TRBJ2-7|TRBV28
CASSSEDRTYEQYF
>-|TRBJ2-3|TRBV10-3
CAISALAPSTDTQYF
>-|TRBJ2-1|TRBV4-3
CASSPMGTSATAGNEQFF
>once|TRBJ2-3|TRBV5-6
CASSPVADTQYF
>-|TRBJ2-1|TRBV11-2
CASSPRLAERNEQFF
>-|TRBJ2-1|TRBV30
CAWREGGEQFF
>once|TRBJ2-1|TRBV10-3
CAISEGEGNEQFF